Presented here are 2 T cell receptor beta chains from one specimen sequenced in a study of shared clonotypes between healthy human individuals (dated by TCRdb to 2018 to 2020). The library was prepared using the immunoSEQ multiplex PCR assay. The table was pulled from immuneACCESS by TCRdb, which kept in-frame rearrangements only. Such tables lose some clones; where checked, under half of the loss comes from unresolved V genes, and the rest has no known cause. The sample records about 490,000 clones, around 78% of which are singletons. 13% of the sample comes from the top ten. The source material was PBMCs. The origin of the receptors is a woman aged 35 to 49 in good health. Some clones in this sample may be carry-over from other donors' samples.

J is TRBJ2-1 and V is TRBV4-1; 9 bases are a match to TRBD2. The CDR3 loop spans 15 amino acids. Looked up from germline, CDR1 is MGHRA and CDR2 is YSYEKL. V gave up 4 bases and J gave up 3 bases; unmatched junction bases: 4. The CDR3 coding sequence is TGCGCCAGCAGCCCTCTAGCGGGGCTCTACAATGAGCAGTTCTTC. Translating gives CASSPLAGLYNEQFF.

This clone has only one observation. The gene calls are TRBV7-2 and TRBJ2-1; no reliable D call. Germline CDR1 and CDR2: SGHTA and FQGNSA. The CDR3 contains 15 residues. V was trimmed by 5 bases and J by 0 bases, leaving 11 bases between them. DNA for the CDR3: TGTGCCAGCAGCATTAATTTATACTCCTACAATGAGCAGTTCTTC. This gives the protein CASSINLYSYNEQFF.